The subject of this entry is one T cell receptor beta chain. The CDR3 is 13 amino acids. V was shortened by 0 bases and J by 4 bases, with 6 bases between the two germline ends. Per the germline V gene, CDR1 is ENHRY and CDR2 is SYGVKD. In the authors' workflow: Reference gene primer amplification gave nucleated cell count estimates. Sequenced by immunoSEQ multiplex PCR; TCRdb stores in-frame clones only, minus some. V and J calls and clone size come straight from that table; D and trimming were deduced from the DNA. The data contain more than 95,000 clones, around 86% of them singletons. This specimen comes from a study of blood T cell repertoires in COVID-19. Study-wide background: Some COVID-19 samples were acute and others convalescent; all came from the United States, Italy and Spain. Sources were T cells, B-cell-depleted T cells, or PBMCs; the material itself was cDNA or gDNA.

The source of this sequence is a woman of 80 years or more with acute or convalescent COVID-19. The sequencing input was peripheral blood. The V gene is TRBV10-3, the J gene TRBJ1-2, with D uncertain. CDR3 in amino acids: CAISESVSYGYTF. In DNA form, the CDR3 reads TGTGCCATCAGTGAGTCAGTCAGCTATGGCTACACCTTC.